This paragraph covers one T cell receptor beta chain sequence. What it binds is unknown. Clones were sequenced by immunoSEQ multiplex PCR, and TCRdb holds only the in-frame ones, with some missing. The sample has around 70,000 clones, 81% seen once; the top ten hold 4.5% to 6%. Autoimmune disease history or systemic immunosuppression barred patients. This specimen belongs to a study of OX40 agonist ivuxolimab in advanced cancers. Study outcomes and limitations: Relative to CD4+, CD8+ T cells held more expanded clones on average. At 0.1 to 3.0 mg/kg, clonal expansion of CD4+ and CD8+ blood T cells had occurred by week 6.

The TCR was taken from an adult with an advanced solid tumor such as melanoma, head and neck, liver or kidney cancer. Source: CD4+ or CD8+ T cells sorted from blood, taken in a trial of the OX40 agonist ivuxolimab.

The chain's CDR3 is CASSSDGVYGYTF. As DNA, the CDR3 is TGTGCCAGCAGCTCCGACGGGGTCTATGGCTACACCTTC. This chain uses TRBV7-9 with TRBJ1-2; unclear D gene. V lost 4 bases and J 4 bases, leaving 10 bases between the germline ends. The germline V gene has CDR1 SEHNR and CDR2 FQNEAQ (reference sequence). The CDR3 is 13 residues long.